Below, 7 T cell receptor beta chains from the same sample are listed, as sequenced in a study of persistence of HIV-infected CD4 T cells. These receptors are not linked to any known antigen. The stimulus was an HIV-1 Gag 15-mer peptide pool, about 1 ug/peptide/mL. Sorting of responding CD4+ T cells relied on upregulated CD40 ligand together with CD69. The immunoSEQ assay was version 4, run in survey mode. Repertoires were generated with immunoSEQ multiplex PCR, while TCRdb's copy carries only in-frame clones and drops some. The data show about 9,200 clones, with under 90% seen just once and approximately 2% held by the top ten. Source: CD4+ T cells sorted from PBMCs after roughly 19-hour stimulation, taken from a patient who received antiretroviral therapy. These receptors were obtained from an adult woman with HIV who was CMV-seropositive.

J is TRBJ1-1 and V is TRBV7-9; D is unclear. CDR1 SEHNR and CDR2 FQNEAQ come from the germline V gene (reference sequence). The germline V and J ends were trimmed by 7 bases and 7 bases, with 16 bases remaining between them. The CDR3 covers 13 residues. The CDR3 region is CASTSGVLVEAFF. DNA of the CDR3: TGTGCCAGCACCTCCGGGGTACTTGTTGAAGCTTTCTTT.

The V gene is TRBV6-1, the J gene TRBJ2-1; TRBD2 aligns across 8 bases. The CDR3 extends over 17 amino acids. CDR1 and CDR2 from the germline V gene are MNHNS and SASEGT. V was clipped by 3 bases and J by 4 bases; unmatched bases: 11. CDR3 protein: CASSDLLLAGRYNEQFF. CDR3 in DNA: TGTGCCAGCAGTGACCTCCTTTTAGCGGGAAGGTACAATGAGCAGTTCTTC.

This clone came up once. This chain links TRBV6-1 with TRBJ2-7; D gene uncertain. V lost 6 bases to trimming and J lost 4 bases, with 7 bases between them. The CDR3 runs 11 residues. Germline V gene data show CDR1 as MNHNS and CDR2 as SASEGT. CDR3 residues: CASSRQYEQYF. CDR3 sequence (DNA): TGTGCCAGCAGCCGCCAGTACGAGCAGTACTTC.

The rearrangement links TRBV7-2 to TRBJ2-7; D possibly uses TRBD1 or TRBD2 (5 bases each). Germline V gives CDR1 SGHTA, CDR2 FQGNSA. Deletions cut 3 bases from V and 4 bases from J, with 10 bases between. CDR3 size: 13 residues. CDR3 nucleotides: TGTGCCAGCAGCTTCTCGGGACGTTACGAGCAGTACTTC. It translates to CASSFSGRYEQYF.

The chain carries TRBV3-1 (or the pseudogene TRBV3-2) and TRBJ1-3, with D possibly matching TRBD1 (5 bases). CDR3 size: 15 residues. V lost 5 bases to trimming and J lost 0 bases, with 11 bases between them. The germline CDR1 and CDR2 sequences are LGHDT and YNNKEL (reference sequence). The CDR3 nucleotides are TGTGCCAGCAGCTCCGGGACGAGCTCTGGAAACACCATATATTTT. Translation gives CASSSGTSSGNTIYF.

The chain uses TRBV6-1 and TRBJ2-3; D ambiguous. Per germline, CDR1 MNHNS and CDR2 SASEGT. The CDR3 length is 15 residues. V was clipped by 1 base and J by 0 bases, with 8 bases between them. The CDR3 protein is CASSEVRSSTDTQYF. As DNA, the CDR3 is TGTGCCAGCAGTGAAGTCCGTTCCAGCACAGATACGCAGTATTTT.

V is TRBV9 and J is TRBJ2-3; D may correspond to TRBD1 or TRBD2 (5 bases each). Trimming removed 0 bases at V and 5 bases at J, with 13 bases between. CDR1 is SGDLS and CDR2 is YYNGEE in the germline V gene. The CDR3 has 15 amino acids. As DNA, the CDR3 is TGTGCCAGCAGCGTAGCTGGGTGGGACCGAGATACGCAGTATTTT. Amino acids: CASSVAGWDRDTQYF.